This T cell receptor beta chain was recorded in a study of cytomegalovirus exposure and HLA in healthy donors. The length of the CDR3 is 14 residues. Germline CDR1 reads MGHRA; CDR2 reads YSYEKL. V was pared by 0 bases and J by 5 bases, with 9 bases between. This clone was counted a few times. The study ran its PCR with 60 Vbeta and 13 Jbeta primers. Clones were sequenced by immunoSEQ multiplex PCR, and TCRdb holds only the in-frame ones, with some missing. Among under 110,000 clones listed, 60% to 80% were seen once. The receptor comes from a boy between 5 and 17 years old in good health and CMV-seronegative. The sample consisted of PBMCs. J is TRBJ2-3 and V is TRBV4-1; D is perhaps TRBD1 (6 bases). Here the CDR3 DNA reads TGCGCCAGCAGCCAAGATGGGGGCAAAGATACGCAGTATTTT. Protein product: CASSQDGGKDTQYF.